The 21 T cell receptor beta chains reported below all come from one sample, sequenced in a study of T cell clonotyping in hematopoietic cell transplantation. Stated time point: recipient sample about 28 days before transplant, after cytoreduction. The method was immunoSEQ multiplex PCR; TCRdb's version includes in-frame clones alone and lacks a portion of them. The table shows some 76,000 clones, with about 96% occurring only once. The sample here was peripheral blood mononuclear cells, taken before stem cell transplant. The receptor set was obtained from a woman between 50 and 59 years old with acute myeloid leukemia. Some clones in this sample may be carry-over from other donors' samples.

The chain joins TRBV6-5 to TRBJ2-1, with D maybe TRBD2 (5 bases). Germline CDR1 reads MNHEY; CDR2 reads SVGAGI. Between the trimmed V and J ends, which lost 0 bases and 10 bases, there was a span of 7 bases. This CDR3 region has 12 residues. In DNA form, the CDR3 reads TGTGCCAGCAGTTACTCGACTAACGAGCAGTTCTTC. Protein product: CASSYSTNEQFF.

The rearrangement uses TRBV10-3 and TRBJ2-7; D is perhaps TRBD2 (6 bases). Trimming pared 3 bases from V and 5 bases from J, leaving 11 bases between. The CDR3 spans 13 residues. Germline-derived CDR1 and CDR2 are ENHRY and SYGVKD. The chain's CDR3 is CAISEGRENEQYF. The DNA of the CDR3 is TGTGCCATCAGTGAAGGACGGGAGAACGAGCAGTACTTC.

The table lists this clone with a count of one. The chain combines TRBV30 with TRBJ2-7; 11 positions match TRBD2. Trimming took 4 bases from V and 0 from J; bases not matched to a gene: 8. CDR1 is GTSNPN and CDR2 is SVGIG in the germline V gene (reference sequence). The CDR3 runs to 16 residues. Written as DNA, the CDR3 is TGTGCCTGGAAGCTAGCGGGAGGCCCGAGCTCCTACGAGCAGTACTTC. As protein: CAWKLAGGPSSYEQYF.

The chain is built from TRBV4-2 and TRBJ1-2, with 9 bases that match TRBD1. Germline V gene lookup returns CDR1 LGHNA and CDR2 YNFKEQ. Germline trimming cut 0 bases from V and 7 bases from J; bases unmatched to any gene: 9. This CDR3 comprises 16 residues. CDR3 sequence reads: CASSQDLRGQGSGYTF. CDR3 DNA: TGTGCCAGCAGCCAAGATTTGAGGGGACAGGGTAGTGGCTACACCTTC.

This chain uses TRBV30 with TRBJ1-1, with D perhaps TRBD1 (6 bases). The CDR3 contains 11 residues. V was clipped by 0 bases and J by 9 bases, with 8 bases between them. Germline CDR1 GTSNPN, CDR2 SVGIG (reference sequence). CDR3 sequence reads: CAWSVGGQAFF. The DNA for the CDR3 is TGTGCCTGGAGTGTAGGGGGGCAAGCTTTCTTT.

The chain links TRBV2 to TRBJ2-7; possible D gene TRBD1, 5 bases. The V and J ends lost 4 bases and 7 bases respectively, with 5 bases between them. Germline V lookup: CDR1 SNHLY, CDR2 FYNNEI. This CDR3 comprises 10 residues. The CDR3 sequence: CASSGQEQYF. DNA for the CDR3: TGTGCCAGCAGTGGACAGGAGCAGTACTTC.

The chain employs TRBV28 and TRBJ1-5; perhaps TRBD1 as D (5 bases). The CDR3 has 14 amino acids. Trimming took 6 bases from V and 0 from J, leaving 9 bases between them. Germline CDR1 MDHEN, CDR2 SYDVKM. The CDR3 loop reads CASRQTGSNQPQHF. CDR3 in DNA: TGTGCCAGCAGACAAACAGGTAGCAATCAGCCCCAGCATTTT.

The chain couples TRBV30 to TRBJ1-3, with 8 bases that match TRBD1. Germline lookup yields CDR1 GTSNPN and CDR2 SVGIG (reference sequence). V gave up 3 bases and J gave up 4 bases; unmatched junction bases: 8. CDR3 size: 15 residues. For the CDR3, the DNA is TGTGCCTGGAGGGACAGGGAGTTGGCCGGAAACACCATATATTTT. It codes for CAWRDRELAGNTIYF.

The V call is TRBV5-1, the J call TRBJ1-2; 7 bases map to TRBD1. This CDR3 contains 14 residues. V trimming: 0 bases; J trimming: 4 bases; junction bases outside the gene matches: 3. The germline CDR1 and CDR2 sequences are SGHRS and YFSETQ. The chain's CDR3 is CASSLGGTVYGYTF. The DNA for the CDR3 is TGCGCCAGCAGCTTGGGAGGGACAGTCTATGGCTACACCTTC.

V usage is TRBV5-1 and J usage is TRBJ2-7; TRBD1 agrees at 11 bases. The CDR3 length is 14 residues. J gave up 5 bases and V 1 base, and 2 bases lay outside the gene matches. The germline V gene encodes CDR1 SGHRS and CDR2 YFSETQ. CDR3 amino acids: CASSLRTGGHEQYF. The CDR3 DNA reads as TGCGCCAGCAGCTTGAGGACAGGGGGCCACGAGCAGTACTTC. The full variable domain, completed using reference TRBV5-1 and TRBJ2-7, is KAGVTQTPRYLIKTRGQQVTLSCSPISGHRSVSWYQQTPGQGLQFLFEYFSETQRNKGNFPGRFSGRQFSNSRSEMNVSTLELGDSALYLCASSLRTGGHEQYFGPGTRLTVT.

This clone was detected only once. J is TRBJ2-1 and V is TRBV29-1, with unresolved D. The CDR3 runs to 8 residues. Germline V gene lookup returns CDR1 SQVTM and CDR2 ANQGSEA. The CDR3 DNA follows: TGCACAACCCCTGGGGTTTTCTTC. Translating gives CTTPGVFF.

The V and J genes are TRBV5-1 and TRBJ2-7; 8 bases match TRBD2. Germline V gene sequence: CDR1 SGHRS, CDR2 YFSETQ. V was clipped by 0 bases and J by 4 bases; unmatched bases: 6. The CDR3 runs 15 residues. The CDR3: CASSLVASGQYEQYF. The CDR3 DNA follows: TGCGCCAGCAGCTTGGTGGCTAGCGGGCAATACGAGCAGTACTTC.

CDR3 in DNA: TGTGCCAGCAGTGGCGGTTCGGGGGGGCAGTATTTT. Translating it yields CASSGGSGGQYF. The chain couples TRBV2 to TRBJ2-3, with 7 bases identical to TRBD2. After removal of 4 bases from V and 11 bases from J, the junction contained 6 bases not matched to a gene. This CDR3 is built from 12 residues. Germline loops: CDR1 SNHLY, CDR2 FYNNEI.

In DNA, the CDR3 is TGTGCCAGCAGTCAACTAGCGGGGGGCTTATCAGATACGCAGTATTTT. This translates into CASSQLAGGLSDTQYF. The chain recombines TRBV2 with TRBJ2-3, with 12 nucleotides matching TRBD2. The V segment lost 5 bases and the J segment 4 bases; nucleotides outside the gene matches: 7. The CDR3 length is 16 residues. Germline CDR1 reads SNHLY; CDR2 reads FYNNEI.

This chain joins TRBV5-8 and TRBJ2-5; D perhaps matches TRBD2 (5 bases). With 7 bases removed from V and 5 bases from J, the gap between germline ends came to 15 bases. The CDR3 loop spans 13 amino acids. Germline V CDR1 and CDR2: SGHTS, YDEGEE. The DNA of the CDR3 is TGTGCCAGCTCCACCTCCGGGGATGAGACCCAGTACTTC. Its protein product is CASSTSGDETQYF.

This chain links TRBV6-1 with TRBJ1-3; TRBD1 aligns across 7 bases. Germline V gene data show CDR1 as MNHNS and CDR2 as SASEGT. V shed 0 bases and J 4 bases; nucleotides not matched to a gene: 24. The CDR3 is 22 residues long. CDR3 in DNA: TGTGCCAGCAGTGAAGCGGATCCCTATCACGACAGGGTAAAGGAATTCGGAAACACCATATATTTT. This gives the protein CASSEADPYHDRVKEFGNTIYF.

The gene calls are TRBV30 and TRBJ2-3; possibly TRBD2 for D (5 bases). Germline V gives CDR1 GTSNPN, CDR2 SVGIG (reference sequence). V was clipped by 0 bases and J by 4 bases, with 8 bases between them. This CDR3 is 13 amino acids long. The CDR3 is CAWSVGVADTQYF. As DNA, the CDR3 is TGTGCCTGGAGTGTCGGGGTTGCAGATACGCAGTATTTT.

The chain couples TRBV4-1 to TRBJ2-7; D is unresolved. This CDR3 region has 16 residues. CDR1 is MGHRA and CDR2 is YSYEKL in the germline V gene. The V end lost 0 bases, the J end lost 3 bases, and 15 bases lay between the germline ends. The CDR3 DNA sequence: TGCGCCAGCAGCCAAGACGAGGCAGTGGAAGTCTACGAGCAGTACTTC. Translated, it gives CASSQDEAVEVYEQYF.

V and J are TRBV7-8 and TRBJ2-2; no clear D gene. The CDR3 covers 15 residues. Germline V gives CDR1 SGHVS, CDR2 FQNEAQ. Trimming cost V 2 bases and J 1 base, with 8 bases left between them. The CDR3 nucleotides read TGTGCCAGCAGCTTAACTCAAGGGAACACCGGGGAGCTGTTTTTT. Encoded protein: CASSLTQGNTGELFF.

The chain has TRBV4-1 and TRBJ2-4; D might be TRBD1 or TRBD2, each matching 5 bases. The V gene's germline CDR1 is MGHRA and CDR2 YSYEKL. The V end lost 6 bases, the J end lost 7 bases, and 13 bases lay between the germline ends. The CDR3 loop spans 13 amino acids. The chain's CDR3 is CASRPPGANIQYF. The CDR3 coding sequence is TGCGCCAGCAGACCTCCCGGGGCTAACATTCAGTACTTC.

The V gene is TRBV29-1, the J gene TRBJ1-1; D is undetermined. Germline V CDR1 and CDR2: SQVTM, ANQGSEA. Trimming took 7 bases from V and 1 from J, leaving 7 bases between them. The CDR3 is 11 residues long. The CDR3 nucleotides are TGCAGCGGCAACAAGAACACTGAAGCTTTCTTT. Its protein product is CSGNKNTEAFF. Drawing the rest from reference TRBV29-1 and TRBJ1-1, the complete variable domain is SAVISQKPSRDICQRGTSLTIQCQVDSQVTMMFWYRQQPGQSLTLIATANQGSEATYESGFVIDKFPISRPNLTFSTLTVSNMSPEDSSIYLCSGNKNTEAFFGQGTRLTVV.